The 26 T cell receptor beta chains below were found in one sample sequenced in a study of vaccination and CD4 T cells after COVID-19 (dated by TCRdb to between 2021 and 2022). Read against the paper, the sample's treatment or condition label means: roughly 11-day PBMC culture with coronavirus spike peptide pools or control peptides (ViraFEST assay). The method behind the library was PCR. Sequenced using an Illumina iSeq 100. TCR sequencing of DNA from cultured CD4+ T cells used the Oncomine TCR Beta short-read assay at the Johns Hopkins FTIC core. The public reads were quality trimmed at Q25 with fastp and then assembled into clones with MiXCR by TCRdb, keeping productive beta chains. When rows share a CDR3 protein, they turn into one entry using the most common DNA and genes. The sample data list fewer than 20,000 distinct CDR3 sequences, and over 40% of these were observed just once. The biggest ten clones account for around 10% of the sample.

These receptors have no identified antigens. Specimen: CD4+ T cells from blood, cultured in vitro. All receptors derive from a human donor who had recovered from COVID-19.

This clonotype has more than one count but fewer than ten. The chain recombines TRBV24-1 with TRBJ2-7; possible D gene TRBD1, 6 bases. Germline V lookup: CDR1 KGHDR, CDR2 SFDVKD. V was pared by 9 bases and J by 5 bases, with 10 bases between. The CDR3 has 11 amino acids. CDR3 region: CATEGGDEQYF. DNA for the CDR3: TGTGCCACCGAAGGGGGTGACGAGCAGTACTTC.

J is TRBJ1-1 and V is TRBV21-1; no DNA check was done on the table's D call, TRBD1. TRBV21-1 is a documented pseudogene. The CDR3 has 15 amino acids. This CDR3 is CASSKSGRVNTEAFF. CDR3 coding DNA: TGTGCCAGCAGCAAATCGGGGCGGGTGAACACTGAAGCTTTCTTT.

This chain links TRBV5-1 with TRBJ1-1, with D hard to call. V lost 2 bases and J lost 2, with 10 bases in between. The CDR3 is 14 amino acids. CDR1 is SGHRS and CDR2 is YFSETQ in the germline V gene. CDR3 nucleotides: TGCGCCAGCAGCTTCAGGACGGGCAACACTGAAGCTTTCTTT. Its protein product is CASSFRTGNTEAFF. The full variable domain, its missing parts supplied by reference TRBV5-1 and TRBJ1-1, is KAGVTQTPRYLIKTRGQQVTLSCSPISGHRSVSWYQQTPGQGLQFLFEYFSETQRNKGNFPGRFSGRQFSNSRSEMNVSTLELGDSALYLCASSFRTGNTEAFFGQGTRLTVV.

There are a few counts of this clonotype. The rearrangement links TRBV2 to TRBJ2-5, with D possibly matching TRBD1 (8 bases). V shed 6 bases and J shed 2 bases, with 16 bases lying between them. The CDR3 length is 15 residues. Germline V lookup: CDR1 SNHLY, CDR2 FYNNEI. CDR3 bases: TGTGCCAGCAGGCCCAACAGGGGGGGACAAGAGACCCAGTACTTC. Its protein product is CASRPNRGGQETQYF.

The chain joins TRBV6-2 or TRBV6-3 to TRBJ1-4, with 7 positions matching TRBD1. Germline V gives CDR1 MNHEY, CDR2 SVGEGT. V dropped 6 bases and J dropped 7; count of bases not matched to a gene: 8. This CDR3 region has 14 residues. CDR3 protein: CASRQGILAEKLFF. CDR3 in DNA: TGTGCCAGCAGACAGGGGATCCTGGCTGAAAAACTGTTTTTT.

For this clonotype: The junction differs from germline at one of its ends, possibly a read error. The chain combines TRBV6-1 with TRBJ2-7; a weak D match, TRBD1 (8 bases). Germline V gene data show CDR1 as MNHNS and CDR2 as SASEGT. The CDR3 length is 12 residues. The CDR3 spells CASQQGDYELYF. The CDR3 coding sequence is TGTGCCAGCCAACAGGGGGACTACGAGCTGTACTTC.

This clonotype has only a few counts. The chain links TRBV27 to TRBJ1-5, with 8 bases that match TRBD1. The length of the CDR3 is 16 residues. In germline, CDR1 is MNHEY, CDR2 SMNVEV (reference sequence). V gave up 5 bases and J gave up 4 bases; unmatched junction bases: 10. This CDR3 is CASSPGQGYINQPQHF. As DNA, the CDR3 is TGTGCCAGCAGTCCCGGACAGGGCTATATAAATCAGCCCCAGCATTTT.

The CDR3 DNA follows: TGTGCCAGCAGTCCCCGGGACATCGTAGCCAAAAACATTCAGTACTTC. It yields the protein CASSPRDIVAKNIQYF. J is TRBJ2-4 and V is TRBV6-2 or TRBV6-3; TRBD1 is a possible D gene (6 bases). Germline lookup yields CDR1 MNHEY and CDR2 SVGEGT. The CDR3 length is 16 residues. Trimming took 5 bases from V and 0 from J, leaving 14 bases between them.

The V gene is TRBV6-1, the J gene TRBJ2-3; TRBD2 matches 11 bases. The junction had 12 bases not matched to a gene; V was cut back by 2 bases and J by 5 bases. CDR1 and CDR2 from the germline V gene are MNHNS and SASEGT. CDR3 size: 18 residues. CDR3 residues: CASSEIPVTSGNVDTQYF. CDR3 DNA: TGTGCCAGCAGTGAAATCCCAGTGACTAGCGGGAATGTAGATACGCAGTATTTT.

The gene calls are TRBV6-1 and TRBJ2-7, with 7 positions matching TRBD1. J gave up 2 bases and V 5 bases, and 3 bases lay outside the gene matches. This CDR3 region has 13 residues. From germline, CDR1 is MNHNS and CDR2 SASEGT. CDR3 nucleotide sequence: TGTGCCAGCAGTCCAGGGGGAACCTACGAGCAGTACTTC. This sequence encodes CASSPGGTYEQYF.

Here the CDR3 DNA reads TGTGCCAGCAGGCAAGAACCAGGAGAACCACAGCCCCAGCATTTT. This encodes CASRQEPGEPQPQHF. The gene calls are TRBV6-1 and TRBJ1-5; D is unclear. The CDR3 sequence is 15 residues long. Trimming removed 6 bases from V and 7 bases from J, with 19 bases in between. CDR1 is MNHNS and CDR2 is SASEGT in the germline V gene.

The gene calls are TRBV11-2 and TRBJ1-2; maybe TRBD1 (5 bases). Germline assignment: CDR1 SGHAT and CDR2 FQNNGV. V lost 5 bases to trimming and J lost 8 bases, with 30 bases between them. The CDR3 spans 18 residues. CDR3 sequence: CASSPERPQAERGWGYTF. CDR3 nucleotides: TGTGCCAGCAGCCCAGAACGCCCACAGGCGGAGAGGGGCTGGGGCTACACCTTC.

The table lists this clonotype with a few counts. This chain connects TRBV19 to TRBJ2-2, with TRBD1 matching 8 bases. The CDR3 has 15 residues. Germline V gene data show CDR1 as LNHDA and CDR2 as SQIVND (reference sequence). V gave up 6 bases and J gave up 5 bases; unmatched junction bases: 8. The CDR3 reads CASRPGQVGTGELFF. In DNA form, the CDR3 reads TGTGCCAGTAGGCCGGGACAGGTGGGGACCGGGGAGCTGTTTTTT.

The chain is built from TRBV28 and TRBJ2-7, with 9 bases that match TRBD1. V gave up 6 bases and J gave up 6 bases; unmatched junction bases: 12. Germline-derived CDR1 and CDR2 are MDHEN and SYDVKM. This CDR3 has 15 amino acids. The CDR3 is CASRGAGTGKGEQYF. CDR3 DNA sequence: TGTGCCAGCAGGGGTGCCGGGACAGGGAAGGGCGAGCAGTACTTC.

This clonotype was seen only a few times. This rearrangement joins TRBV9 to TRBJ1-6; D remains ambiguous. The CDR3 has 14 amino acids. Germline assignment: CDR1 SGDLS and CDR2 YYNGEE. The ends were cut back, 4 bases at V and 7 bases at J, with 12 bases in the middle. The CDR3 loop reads CASSPVTFNSPLHF. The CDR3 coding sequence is TGTGCCAGCAGCCCGGTCACATTCAATTCACCCCTCCACTTT.

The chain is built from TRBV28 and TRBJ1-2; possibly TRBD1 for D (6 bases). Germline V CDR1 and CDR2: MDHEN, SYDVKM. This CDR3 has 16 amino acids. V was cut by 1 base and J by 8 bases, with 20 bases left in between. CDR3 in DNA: TGTGCCAGCAGTTTATCCTCCCCCACAGGGTTACGGGGCTACACCTTC. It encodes CASSLSSPTGLRGYTF.

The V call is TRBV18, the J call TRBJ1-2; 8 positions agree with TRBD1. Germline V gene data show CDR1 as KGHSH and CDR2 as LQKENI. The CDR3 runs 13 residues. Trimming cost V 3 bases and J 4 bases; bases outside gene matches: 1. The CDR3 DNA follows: TGTGCCAGCTCACCCGACAGGGGCTATGGCTACACCTTC. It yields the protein CASSPDRGYGYTF.

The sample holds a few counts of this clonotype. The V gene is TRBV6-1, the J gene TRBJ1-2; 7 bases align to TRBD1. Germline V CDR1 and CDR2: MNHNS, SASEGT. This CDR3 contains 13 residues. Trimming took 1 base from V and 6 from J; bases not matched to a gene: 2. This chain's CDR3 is CASSEGTGDGYTF. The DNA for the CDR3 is TGTGCCAGCAGTGAAGGAACAGGGGATGGCTACACCTTC.

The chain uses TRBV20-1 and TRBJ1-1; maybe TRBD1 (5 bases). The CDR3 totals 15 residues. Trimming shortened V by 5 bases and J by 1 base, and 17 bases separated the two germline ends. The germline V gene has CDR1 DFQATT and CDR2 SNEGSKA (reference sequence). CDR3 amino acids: CSAGSALRGNTEAFF. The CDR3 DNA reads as TGCAGTGCTGGGTCTGCCTTGAGGGGGAACACTGAAGCTTTCTTT.

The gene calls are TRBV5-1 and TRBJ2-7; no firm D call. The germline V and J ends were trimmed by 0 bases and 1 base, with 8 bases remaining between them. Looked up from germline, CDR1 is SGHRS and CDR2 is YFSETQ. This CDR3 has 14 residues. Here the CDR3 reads CASSLVPDSYEQYF. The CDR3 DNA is TGCGCCAGCAGCTTGGTTCCGGATTCCTACGAGCAGTACTTC. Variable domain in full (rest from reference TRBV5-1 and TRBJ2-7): KAGVTQTPRYLIKTRGQQVTLSCSPISGHRSVSWYQQTPGQGLQFLFEYFSETQRNKGNFPGRFSGRQFSNSRSEMNVSTLELGDSALYLCASSLVPDSYEQYFGPGTRLTVT.

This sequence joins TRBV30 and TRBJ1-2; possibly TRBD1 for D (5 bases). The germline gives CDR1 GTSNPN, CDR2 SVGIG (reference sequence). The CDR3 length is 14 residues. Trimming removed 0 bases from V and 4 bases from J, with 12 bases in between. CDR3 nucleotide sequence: TGTGCCTGGAGTGTACATGGGGGACCCTATGGCTACACCTTC. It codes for CAWSVHGGPYGYTF.

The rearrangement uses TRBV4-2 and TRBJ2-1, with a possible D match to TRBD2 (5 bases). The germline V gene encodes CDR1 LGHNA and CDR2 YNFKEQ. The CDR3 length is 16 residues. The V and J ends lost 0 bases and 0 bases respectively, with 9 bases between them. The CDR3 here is CASSQEPGFSYNEQFF. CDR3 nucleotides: TGTGCCAGCAGCCAAGAACCGGGATTCTCCTACAATGAGCAGTTCTTC.

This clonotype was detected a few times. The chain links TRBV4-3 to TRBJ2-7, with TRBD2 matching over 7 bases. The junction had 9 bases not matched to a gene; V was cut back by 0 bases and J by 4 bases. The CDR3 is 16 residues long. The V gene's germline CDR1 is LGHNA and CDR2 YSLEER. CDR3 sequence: CASSQEALAVGYEQYF. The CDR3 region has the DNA TGCGCCAGCAGCCAAGAAGCTCTAGCGGTAGGGTACGAGCAGTACTTC.

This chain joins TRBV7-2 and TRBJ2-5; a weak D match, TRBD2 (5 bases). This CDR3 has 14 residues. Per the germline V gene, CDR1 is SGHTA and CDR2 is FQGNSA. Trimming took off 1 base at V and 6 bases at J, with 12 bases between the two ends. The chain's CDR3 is CASSLGGFGKTQYF. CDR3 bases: TGTGCCAGCAGCTTAGGAGGGTTTGGAAAGACCCAGTACTTC.

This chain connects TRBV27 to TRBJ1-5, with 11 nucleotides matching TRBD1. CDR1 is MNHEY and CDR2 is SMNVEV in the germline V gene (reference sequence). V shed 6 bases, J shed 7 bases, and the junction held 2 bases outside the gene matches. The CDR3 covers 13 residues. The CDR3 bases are TGTGCCAGCAGCGGGACAGGGGGACAGCCCCAGCATTTT. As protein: CASSGTGGQPQHF.

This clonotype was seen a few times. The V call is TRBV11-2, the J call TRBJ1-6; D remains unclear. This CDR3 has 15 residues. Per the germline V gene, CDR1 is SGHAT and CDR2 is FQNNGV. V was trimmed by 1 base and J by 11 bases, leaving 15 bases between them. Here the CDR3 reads CASSLGFRARTPLHF. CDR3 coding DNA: TGTGCCAGCAGCTTAGGATTTCGGGCGAGGACACCCCTCCACTTT.